A selection of T cell receptor beta chains follows, all from one sample in a study of human T cells and chemical hapten exposure. TCRdb independently ran MiXCR on the RACE reads; one entry per CDR3 protein. The table shows more than 250,000 distinct CDR3 sequences, with about 9.4% occurring only once. The sample was whole blood, taken in connection with sensitization to the hapten diphenylcyclopropenone (DPC). These receptors all come from a woman between 40 and 50 years old with alopecia areata. Some clones in this sample may be carry-over from other donors' samples. CDR3s include the opening cysteine and the closing phenylalanine or tryptophan. D genes are given only for firm matches. The size of a clone is reported for some rows only, either as once, few or many, or as a class for expanded clones.

clone_size | j_call | d_call | v_call | cdr3_aa | cdr3_nt
- | TRBJ2-7 | - | TRBV28 | CASSFIRPSYEQYF | TGTGCCAGCAGTTTTATCCGGCCAAGTTACGAGCAGTACTTC
- | TRBJ2-7 | TRBD2 | TRBV4-3 | CASSRIAGGRYEQYF | TGCGCCAGCAGTCGCATAGCGGGAGGGCGCTACGAGCAGTACTTC
many | TRBJ2-2 | - | TRBV7-2 | CASSLSQTNTGELFF | TGTGCCAGCAGCTTATCCCAAACGAACACCGGGGAGCTGTTTTTT
few | TRBJ2-3 | - | TRBV7-8 | CASSLRGFTDTQYF | TGTGCCAGCAGCTTAAGGGGGTTCACAGATACGCAGTATTTT
- | TRBJ1-5 | TRBD1 | TRBV7-9 | CASSREDRDRQPQHF | TGTGCCAGCAGCCGAGAGGACAGGGATCGACAGCCCCAGCATTTT
- | TRBJ2-7 | TRBD2 | TRBV9 | CASSVGLAPPSYEQYF | TGTGCCAGCAGCGTAGGACTAGCGCCACCATCCTACGAGCAGTACTTC
many | TRBJ1-2 | TRBD1 | TRBV20-1 | CSATQGGEGYGYTF | TGCAGTGCTACCCAAGGGGGCGAAGGCTATGGCTACACCTTC
many | TRBJ2-7 | TRBD2 | TRBV7-2 | CASSFTSGSNEQYF | TGTGCCAGCAGCTTTACTAGCGGGAGTAACGAGCAGTACTTC
few | TRBJ1-2 | TRBD1 | TRBV27 | CASSLFRINDRGLNYGYTF | TGTGCCAGCAGTTTATTTCGGATAAACGACAGGGGGCTTAACTATGGCTACACCTTC
few | TRBJ1-1 | TRBD1 | TRBV6-5 | CASTRQGRSEAFF | TGTGCCAGCACCCGACAGGGGAGGTCGGAAGCTTTCTTT
many | TRBJ1-5 | - | TRBV2 | CASSVAGNQPQHF | TGTGCCAGCAGTGTGGCAGGCAATCAGCCCCAGCATTTT
many | TRBJ2-1 | - | TRBV4-3 | CASSQEKAVTQFF | TGCGCCAGCAGCCAAGAAAAAGCGGTTACCCAGTTCTTC
many | TRBJ2-5 | TRBD1 | TRBV7-2 | CASSLRQGGRTQYF | TGTGCCAGCAGCTTACGACAGGGGGGGAGGACCCAGTACTTC
- | TRBJ1-2 | TRBD1 | TRBV20-1 | CSPYGEGAYGYTF | TGCAGCCCCTACGGGGAGGGGGCGTATGGCTACACCTTC
- | TRBJ1-5 | TRBD1 | TRBV6-2/TRBV6-3 | CASTLDRGFSNQPQHF | TGTGCCAGCACTCTCGACAGGGGGTTTAGCAATCAGCCCCAGCATTTT
- | TRBJ1-1 | - | TRBV5-4 | CASSLDSGTEAFF | TGTGCCAGCAGCTTGGACAGTGGGACTGAAGCTTTCTTT
- | TRBJ2-3 | - | TRBV5-1 | CASSLASTSGTDTQYF | TGCGCCAGCAGCTTGGCCTCTACCTCTGGCACAGATACGCAGTATTTT
many | TRBJ2-1 | - | TRBV24-1 | CGPDRGASGSDNEQFF | TGTGGCCCAGACAGGGGGGCTAGCGGGAGTGACAATGAGCAGTTCTTC
few | TRBJ2-3 | TRBD2 | TRBV12-3/TRBV12-4 | CASSRGLAGGPGDTQYF | TGTGCCAGCAGCCGGGGACTAGCGGGAGGGCCCGGAGATACGCAGTATTTT
many | TRBJ2-3 | - | TRBV14 | CASSLRNTQYF | TGTGCCAGCAGCCTCCGTAATACGCAGTATTTT
few | TRBJ2-3 | TRBD2 | TRBV10-3 | CAITQREGRADTQYF | TGTGCCATCACTCAGCGGGAGGGCCGGGCAGATACGCAGTATTTT
- | TRBJ2-4 | - | TRBV10-3 | CAISESGGSAKNIQYF | TGTGCCATCAGTGAGTCGGGGGGATCTGCCAAAAACATTCAGTACTTC
- | TRBJ2-7 | TRBD2 | TRBV6-5 | CASSYSAGNSGSIYEQYF | TGTGCCAGCAGTTATAGTGCCGGTAATAGCGGGAGCATATACGAGCAGTACTTC
few | TRBJ2-7 | - | TRBV18 | CASSPNVGEQYF | TGTGCCAGCTCACCAAATGTTGGCGAGCAGTACTTC
- | TRBJ2-1 | TRBD2 | TRBV7-9 | CASSLLAGGWNEQFF | TGTGCCAGCAGCTTACTAGCGGGAGGTTGGAATGAGCAGTTCTTC
- | TRBJ1-4 | - | TRBV29-1 | CSVGQGQATNEKLFF | TGCAGCGTTGGCCAAGGGCAGGCAACTAATGAAAAACTGTTTTTT
many | TRBJ2-7 | - | TRBV6-1 | CASSHPDIYSYEQYF | TGTGCCAGCAGTCACCCGGACATTTACTCCTACGAGCAGTACTTC
- | TRBJ2-1 | - | TRBV4-3 | CASSQGAGAYNEQFF | TGCGCCAGCAGCCAAGGGGCAGGAGCCTACAATGAGCAGTTCTTC
- | TRBJ1-2 | - | TRBV7-2 | CASSLGPGKGYTF | TGTGCCAGCAGCTTAGGGCCAGGGAAGGGCTACACCTTC
many | TRBJ1-1 | - | TRBV5-5 | CASSIRNTEAFF | TGTGCCAGCAGCATAAGGAACACTGAAGCTTTCTTT
- | TRBJ1-1 | - | TRBV2 | CASRRSGNTEAFF | TGTGCCAGCCGCCGTTCGGGGAACACTGAAGCTTTCTTT
few | TRBJ1-2 | - | TRBV29-1 | CSVGESYGYTF | TGCAGCGTTGGGGAGAGCTATGGCTACACCTTC
many | TRBJ1-5 | - | TRBV12-3/TRBV12-4 | CASSLSYSNQPQHF | TGTGCCAGCAGTTTATCGTATAGCAATCAGCCCCAGCATTTT
- | TRBJ1-5 | - | TRBV2 | CASSEVGRSNQPQHF | TGTGCCAGCAGTGAAGTGGGGCGGAGCAATCAGCCCCAGCATTTT
- | TRBJ2-3 | TRBD2 | TRBV7-8 | CASSLERDDTQYF | TGTGCCAGCAGCTTGGAGCGGGACGATACGCAGTATTTT